These 29 T cell receptor beta chains share one sample of origin, sequenced in a study of blood T cell repertoires in COVID-19 (dated by TCRdb to between 2020 and 2021). Library creation used the immunoSEQ multiplex PCR assay. TCRdb obtained this table from immuneACCESS and retained in-frame rearrangements with V and J assigned. These tables miss some clones; where compared with another copy, unresolved V genes account for less than half of the shortfall, and the remainder is unexplained. The sample table records 110,000 or so clones; over 70% of these occur just once. Jointly, the top ten make up roughly 1.6% of the sample. The material sequenced was peripheral blood. Receptors were obtained from a middle-aged man with acute or convalescent COVID-19.

This chain connects TRBV2 to TRBJ1-5, with D possibly TRBD1 on 5 matching bases. Germline V gene data show CDR1 as SNHLY and CDR2 as FYNNEI. The V end lost 3 bases, the J end lost 3 bases, and 9 bases lay between the germline ends. The CDR3 spans 14 residues. In nucleotides, the CDR3 is TGTGCCAGCAGTGAGCGACAGAACAATCAGCCCCAGCATTTT. This gives the protein CASSERQNNQPQHF.

This clone was detected once. J is TRBJ1-3 and V is TRBV6-5; D not certain. The CDR3 is 14 amino acids. Germline lookup yields CDR1 MNHEY and CDR2 SVGAGI. The V end was cut by 6 bases, the J end by 0 bases, with 9 bases between. DNA of the CDR3: TGTGCCAGCAGCCTCACAAGCTCTGGAAACACCATATATTTT. The encoded protein is CASSLTSSGNTIYF.

This clone was observed a few times. This chain links TRBV11-1 with TRBJ1-6; perhaps TRBD1 as D (6 bases). CDR1 SGHAT and CDR2 FQDESV come from the germline V gene (reference sequence). The germline V and J ends were trimmed by 4 bases and 7 bases, with 8 bases remaining between them. CDR3 length equals 13 residues. The CDR3 region is CASSSQGNSPLHF. DNA of the CDR3: TGTGCCAGCAGCTCGCAGGGGAATTCACCCCTCCACTTT.

The sample holds a few counts of this clone. This chain uses TRBV2 with TRBJ1-1, with 7 nucleotides matching TRBD1. The CDR3 runs to 14 residues. V lost 5 bases and J lost 0; bases outside the gene matches: 3. CDR1 is SNHLY and CDR2 is FYNNEI in the germline V gene. This CDR3 reads CASSRDSLNTEAFF. DNA for the CDR3: TGTGCCAGCAGTAGGGACAGTTTGAACACTGAAGCTTTCTTT.

This clone was detected a few times. V gene TRBV29-1 combines with J gene TRBJ2-1; TRBD2 agrees at 9 bases. This CDR3 contains 14 residues. The trim removed 3 bases at V and 12 bases at J, leaving 12 bases unmatched. Germline CDR1 and CDR2: SQVTM and ANQGSEA. CDR3 coding DNA: TGCAGCGTTGATGGAGCGGGGGGTCTTGGGTGGCAGTTCTTC. Translation: CSVDGAGGLGWQFF.

The rearrangement links TRBV5-8 to TRBJ2-1; 8 bases are shared with TRBD1. Germline V gene sequence: CDR1 SGHTS, CDR2 YDEGEE. The CDR3 covers 13 residues. The junction had 1 base not matched to a gene; V was cut back by 0 bases and J by 8 bases. DNA of the CDR3: TGTGCCAGCAGCTTGGACAGGGGGGATGAGCAGTTCTTC. This codes for CASSLDRGDEQFF.

J is TRBJ1-6 and V is TRBV7-2, with a tentative D call TRBD1 (6 bases). Germline V gives CDR1 SGHTA, CDR2 FQGNSA. Trimming took off 5 bases at V and 9 bases at J, with 11 bases between the two ends. The CDR3 runs to 13 residues. The CDR3 sequence: CASSPGQSSPLHF. CDR3 nucleotide sequence: TGTGCCAGCAGCCCGGGACAATCTTCACCCCTCCACTTT.

The chain's CDR3 is CASTWGATNEKLFF. The CDR3 region has the DNA TGTGCCAGCACTTGGGGCGCAACTAATGAAAAACTGTTTTTT. V is TRBV2 and J is TRBJ1-4; possibly TRBD1 for D (5 bases). V was shortened by 7 bases and J by 0 bases, with 9 bases between the two germline ends. Germline CDR1 reads SNHLY; CDR2 reads FYNNEI. This CDR3 has 14 residues. The full variable domain, completed using reference TRBV2 and TRBJ1-4, is EPEVTQTPSHQVTQMGQEVILRCVPISNHLYFYWYRQILGQKVEFLVSFYNNEISEKSEIFDDQFSVERPDGSNFTLKIRSTKLEDSAMYFCASTWGATNEKLFFGSGTQLSVL.

V is TRBV7-3 and J is TRBJ1-2; tentatively, D is TRBD1 (5 bases). The CDR3 runs 14 residues. V dropped 1 base and J dropped 2 bases, with 8 bases sitting between them. The V gene's germline CDR1 is SGHTA and CDR2 FQGTGA. For the CDR3, the DNA is TGTGCCAGCAGCTTAATGGGGGGGAACTATGGCTACACCTTC. Translating it yields CASSLMGGNYGYTF.

V and J are TRBV6-5 and TRBJ1-5; 7 bases line up with TRBD1. The germline gives CDR1 MNHEY, CDR2 SVGAGI. Germline trimming cut 7 bases from V and 1 base from J; bases unmatched to any gene: 4. The CDR3 spans 14 residues. CDR3 bases: TGTGCCAGCACCGACAGGGAAAGCAATCAGCCCCAGCATTTT. This codes for CASTDRESNQPQHF.

The chain uses TRBV2 and TRBJ1-4, with 7 positions matching TRBD1. The V segment lost 0 bases and the J segment 6 bases; nucleotides outside the gene matches: 4. The length of the CDR3 is 15 residues. Germline loops: CDR1 SNHLY, CDR2 FYNNEI. CDR3 amino acids: CASSEARGIYEKLFF. In DNA, the CDR3 is TGTGCCAGCAGTGAAGCCAGGGGGATTTATGAAAAACTGTTTTTT.

There are a few counts of this clone. The genes are TRBV3-1 (or the pseudogene TRBV3-2) and TRBJ1-5; D is ambiguous. Between the trimmed V and J ends, which lost 2 bases and 2 bases, there was a span of 4 bases. The germline CDR1 and CDR2 sequences are LGHDT and YNNKEL (reference sequence). CDR3 size: 13 residues. In DNA form, the CDR3 reads TGTGCCAGCAGCCAATCGGGCAATCAGCCCCAGCATTTT. Protein sequence: CASSQSGNQPQHF.

This chain uses TRBV7-3 with TRBJ2-1; TRBD1 agrees at 8 bases. CDR1 is SGHTA and CDR2 is FQGTGA in the germline V gene. J gave up 4 bases and V 5 bases, and 7 bases lay outside the gene matches. The CDR3 length is 15 residues. The CDR3 nucleotides are TGTGCCAGCAGCCGCGACAGGGGTACTTACAATGAGCAGTTCTTC. Its translation: CASSRDRGTYNEQFF.

The V gene is TRBV5-1, the J gene TRBJ2-1; TRBD1 is a possible D gene (6 bases). Germline CDR1 reads SGHRS; CDR2 reads YFSETQ. This CDR3 has 15 residues. Deletions cut 4 bases from V and 4 bases from J, with 15 bases between. CDR3 nucleotide sequence: TGCGCCAGCAGCCAGGGGCCTGCTGGGTACAATGAGCAGTTCTTC. It codes for CASSQGPAGYNEQFF. The whole variable domain, filled in from reference TRBV5-1 and TRBJ2-1, reads KAGVTQTPRYLIKTRGQQVTLSCSPISGHRSVSWYQQTPGQGLQFLFEYFSETQRNKGNFPGRFSGRQFSNSRSEMNVSTLELGDSALYLCASSQGPAGYNEQFFGPGTRLTVL.

The rearrangement links TRBV10-2 to TRBJ2-7; 7 bases are a match to TRBD2. This CDR3 spans 12 amino acids. With V trimmed by 8 bases and J by 3 bases, 4 bases remained unmatched. CDR1 and CDR2 (germline): WSHSY, SAAADI. The CDR3 bases are TGCGCCAGCCTGGGGACTAACTACGAGCAGTACTTC. Amino acid sequence: CASLGTNYEQYF.

CDR3 residues: CASSRLVGGDGYTF. For the CDR3, the DNA is TGCGCCAGCAGCCGCCTAGTAGGGGGGGATGGCTACACCTTC. The chain couples TRBV4-1 to TRBJ1-2; possible D gene TRBD1, 6 bases. Germline CDR1 and CDR2: MGHRA and YSYEKL. The CDR3 loop spans 14 amino acids. V lost 4 bases to trimming and J lost 6 bases, with 15 bases between them.

CDR3 bases: TGCGCCAGCAGCCAGACAGGGTTGGGCAATCAGCCCCAGCATTTT. It yields the protein CASSQTGLGNQPQHF. V gene TRBV5-1 combines with J gene TRBJ1-5, with TRBD1 matching over 7 bases. V gave up 4 bases and J gave up 2 bases; unmatched junction bases: 6. The CDR3 runs 15 residues. Germline CDR1 and CDR2: SGHRS and YFSETQ.

V gene TRBV5-4 combines with J gene TRBJ1-2; 7 nucleotides align to TRBD1. Germline V gene lookup returns CDR1 SGHNT and CDR2 YYREEE (reference sequence). The CDR3 is 14 amino acids. J was trimmed by 6 bases and V by 7 bases; bases with no gene match: 12. CDR3 in DNA: TGTGCCAGCGGCCGACAGGGATTGGGTGATGGCTACACCTTC. Encoded protein: CASGRQGLGDGYTF.

The rearrangement joins TRBV9 to TRBJ2-1; TRBD2 matches at 12 bases. The junction had 8 bases not matched to a gene; V was cut back by 3 bases and J by 7 bases. Germline CDR1 and CDR2: SGDLS and YYNGEE. The CDR3 totals 16 residues. The CDR3 DNA follows: TGTGCCAGCAGCGGACCCCTAGCGGGGGGGCCGAATGAGCAGTTCTTC. Amino acids: CASSGPLAGGPNEQFF.

The chain recombines TRBV4-2 with TRBJ1-2; 8 nucleotides agree with TRBD1. CDR3 length equals 14 residues. The junction had 6 bases not matched to a gene; V was cut back by 1 base and J by 8 bases. Germline V CDR1 and CDR2: LGHNA, YNFKEQ. The CDR3 DNA sequence: TGTGCCAGCAGCCAAGGTAGCCAGGGGGCCGGCTACACCTTC. This translates into CASSQGSQGAGYTF.

V is TRBV6-1 and J is TRBJ1-3; 7 positions agree with TRBD1. J gave up 3 bases and V 3 bases, and 5 bases lay outside the gene matches. The V gene's germline CDR1 is MNHNS and CDR2 SASEGT. The CDR3 extends over 15 amino acids. The CDR3 spells CASSDRQGLGNTIYF. CDR3 sequence (DNA): TGTGCCAGCAGTGATAGACAGGGCCTTGGAAACACCATATATTTT.

This chain joins TRBV6-2 or TRBV6-3 and TRBJ2-1, with D maybe TRBD2 (5 bases). Germline V gene lookup returns CDR1 MNHEY and CDR2 SVGEGT. The length of the CDR3 is 14 residues. V lost 5 bases to trimming and J lost 5 bases, with 13 bases between them. DNA for the CDR3: TGTGCCAGCAGTAGGTTAGGACTGAACAATGAGCAGTTCTTC. Protein: CASSRLGLNNEQFF.

J is TRBJ2-7 and V is TRBV9; D is unresolved. The V gene's germline CDR1 is SGDLS and CDR2 YYNGEE. CDR3 length: 13 residues. V shed 4 bases and J shed 3 bases, with 11 bases lying between them. CDR3 DNA: TGTGCCAGCAGCCCAACAGCCGTCTACGAGCAGTACTTC. This codes for CASSPTAVYEQYF.

The chain carries TRBV4-2 and TRBJ2-5, with TRBD1 as a possible D gene (6 bases). Trimming removed 4 bases from V and 5 bases from J, with 23 bases in between. The CDR3 is made up of 17 amino acids. CDR1 and CDR2 from the germline V gene are LGHNA and YNFKEQ. CDR3 DNA: TGTGCCAGCAGCCCCGTGTCGACGGGCAGGGGTGGCGAGACCCAGTACTTC. Its translation is CASSPVSTGRGGETQYF.

CDR3 in DNA: TGTGCCAGCAGCTTATTGCCGGGGACCTACGAGCAGTACTTC. This encodes CASSLLPGTYEQYF. V gene TRBV7-6 combines with J gene TRBJ2-7, with a weak D call TRBD2 (5 bases). The CDR3 has 14 residues. The ends were cut back, 2 bases at V and 2 bases at J, with 10 bases in the middle. Germline lookup yields CDR1 SGHVS and CDR2 FNYEAQ.

The chain couples TRBV10-3 to TRBJ2-2, with TRBD1 identical over 8 bases. The J segment lost 1 base and the V segment lost 6 bases, leaving 1 base of the junction unmatched. The CDR3 is 14 residues long. Germline CDR1 is ENHRY and CDR2 is SYGVKD. The chain's CDR3 is CAISGQGNTGELFF. The CDR3 DNA reads as TGTGCCATCAGCGGACAGGGGAACACCGGGGAGCTGTTTTTT.

The genes are TRBV6-4 and TRBJ2-3; perhaps TRBD2 as D (5 bases). The length of the CDR3 is 17 residues. Trimming pared 2 bases from V and 6 bases from J, leaving 21 bases between. Germline V lookup: CDR1 MRHNA, CDR2 SNTAGT. The CDR3 DNA follows: TGTGCCAGCAGTGACACCTGGCTGCTCCCGCCGGGGGATACGCAGTATTTT. Its translation is CASSDTWLLPPGDTQYF.

This clone occurred once. The chain carries TRBV19 and TRBJ1-2; 10 nucleotides agree with TRBD1. The length of the CDR3 is 15 residues. Germline-derived CDR1 and CDR2 are LNHDA and SQIVND (reference sequence). The J segment lost 6 bases and the V segment lost 7 bases, leaving 11 bases of the junction unmatched. The CDR3 sequence: CASTPTGTGVHGYTF. The CDR3, as DNA: TGTGCCAGTACCCCAACCGGGACAGGGGTTCATGGCTACACCTTC.

The V gene is TRBV11-2, the J gene TRBJ1-4, with TRBD1 matching 8 bases. Germline V gene sequence: CDR1 SGHAT, CDR2 FQNNGV. CDR3 length: 16 residues. J lost 4 bases, V lost 2 bases, and 6 bases had no gene match. The CDR3 bases are TGTGCCAGCAGCTTAATTGGGACAGGAGTTAATGAAAAACTGTTTTTT. It is translated as CASSLIGTGVNEKLFF.